The 8 T cell receptor beta chains in this list originate from one sample, sequenced in a study of blood T cells in healthy people across ages. With a J-beta primer mix and a sample-barcoded 5' primer, a second PCR ran about 7 to 12 cycles. TCRdb re-analysed the 5' RACE reads in MiXCR, keeping a single row per CDR3 protein. Among some 1.5 million distinct CDR3 sequences listed, roughly 27% were seen once. Sequencing input: blood. The receptors derive from a woman younger than 45 in good health.

This clonotype was found a few times. The gene calls are TRBV5-1 and TRBJ2-1; 9 nucleotides agree with TRBD2. This CDR3 contains 16 residues. Trimming removed 0 bases from V and 8 bases from J; junction bases left unmatched: 9. Germline CDR1 is SGHRS and CDR2 is YFSETQ. DNA of the CDR3: TGCGCCAGCAGCTTGGTGACAGCGGGGGGTCGGTATGAGCAGTTCTTC. This translates into CASSLVTAGGRYEQFF.

This clonotype was seen at least ten times. The CDR3 is CASSQVWTGSYEQYF. CDR3 in DNA: TGTGCCAGCAGTCAAGTCTGGACGGGCTCCTACGAGCAGTACTTC. The chain carries TRBV7-2 and TRBJ2-7; no clear D gene. The V gene lost 6 bases and the J gene lost 0 bases, with 15 bases spanning the gap. The germline CDR1 and CDR2 sequences are SGHTA and FQGNSA. This CDR3 spans 15 amino acids.

The chain recombines TRBV12-3 or TRBV12-4 with TRBJ2-3; D is undetermined. V lost 10 bases, J lost 0 bases, and 14 bases lay in between. The CDR3 spans 14 residues. The CDR3 sequence is CATRTSSSTDTQYF. The CDR3 DNA reads TGTGCCACCAGAACTTCTTCTAGCACAGATACGCAGTATTTT.

This clonotype was seen a handful of times. The rearrangement uses TRBV6-5 and TRBJ1-2, with a tentative D call TRBD1 (6 bases). Germline CDR1 and CDR2: MNHEY and SVGAGI. With 8 bases removed from V and 6 bases from J, the gap between germline ends came to 16 bases. The CDR3 has 13 amino acids. CDR3 loop: CASGRGGFHGYTF. The CDR3, as DNA: TGTGCCAGCGGGAGGGGGGGGTTCCATGGCTACACCTTC.

This sequence joins TRBV11-3 and TRBJ2-1; D is perhaps TRBD2 (6 bases). Germline values: CDR1 SGHNT, CDR2 YENEEA. This CDR3 has 16 amino acids. V lost 5 bases and J 0 bases, leaving 14 bases between the germline ends. The CDR3 loop reads CASSPGLTRSYNEQFF. The CDR3 region has the DNA TGTGCCAGCAGCCCCGGACTAACCCGCTCCTACAATGAGCAGTTCTTC.

The genes are TRBV20-1 and TRBJ2-3; tentative D call: TRBD2 (6 bases). V lost 0 bases and J 5 bases, leaving 15 bases between the germline ends. Germline CDR1 and CDR2: DFQATT and SNEGSKA (reference sequence). CDR3 size: 15 residues. The CDR3 bases are TGCAGTGCTAGAGATAGGAGGGTAACGTTAGATACGCAGTATTTT. As protein: CSARDRRVTLDTQYF.

Many counts were recorded for this clonotype. The V gene is TRBV29-1, the J gene TRBJ1-2, with D unclear. The length of the CDR3 is 9 residues. Trimming left V 5 bases short and J 8 bases short, with 6 bases between. Germline V gives CDR1 SQVTM, CDR2 ANQGSEA. The CDR3 loop is CSVSRGYTF. The CDR3 DNA sequence: TGCAGCGTTAGTCGCGGCTACACCTTC.

This clonotype occurred once. This sequence may be a read error, since a much larger clone differs from it by one base. J is TRBJ2-1 and V is TRBV7-6, with no clear D. The CDR3 has 11 residues. Germline V gives CDR1 SGHVS, CDR2 FNYEAQ. The CDR3 region has the DNA TGTGCCAGCAGCTTAGAACATGAGCAGTGCTTC. Residues: CASSLEHEQCF.